These 28 T cell receptor beta chains came from one sample sequenced in a study of blood T cell repertoires in COVID-19. Using immunoSEQ multiplex PCR, the repertoire was profiled, and TCRdb retains in-frame clones only, with some absent. The repertoire holds about 120,000 clones, with 70% to 80% as singletons. The sequencing input was peripheral blood. All receptors come from a human donor in a cohort sampled during active COVID-19.

The chain uses TRBV6-1 and TRBJ2-1; perhaps TRBD1 as D (6 bases). V shed 3 bases and J shed 0 bases, with 12 bases lying between them. The CDR3 runs 16 residues. The germline V gene encodes CDR1 MNHNS and CDR2 SASEGT. For the CDR3, the DNA is TGTGCCAGCAGTGACCCATTGGGGGCCTCCTACAATGAGCAGTTCTTC. Amino acids: CASSDPLGASYNEQFF.

This clone came up a few times. V gene TRBV6-5 combines with J gene TRBJ1-6; 7 bases are shared with TRBD1. Germline-derived CDR1 and CDR2 are MNHEY and SVGAGI. The CDR3 is 12 amino acids. Trimming removed 4 bases from V and 13 bases from J; junction bases left unmatched: 4. In DNA form, the CDR3 reads TGTGCCAGCAGTTTACGAGGGGGCCCCCTCCACTTT. Amino acid sequence: CASSLRGGPLHF.

The V gene is TRBV19, the J gene TRBJ2-1, with a tentative D call TRBD2 (5 bases). This CDR3 contains 16 residues. V lost 5 bases and J 1 base, leaving 15 bases between the germline ends. Germline CDR1 reads LNHDA; CDR2 reads SQIVND (reference sequence). The CDR3 loop is CASSPFSGLSYNEQFF. In DNA form, the CDR3 reads TGTGCCAGTAGTCCCTTCAGCGGATTGTCCTACAATGAGCAGTTCTTC.

As concerns this clone: Within the sample, other DNA sequences also encode this same CDR3. The rearrangement uses TRBV5-4 and TRBJ2-7, with 10 bases fitting TRBD1. CDR1 and CDR2 (germline): SGHNT, YYREEE (reference sequence). The CDR3 has 14 amino acids. The V gene end was trimmed by 0 bases and the J gene end by 5 bases; junction bases not matched to a gene: 2. CDR3: CASSLGTGGHEQYF. CDR3 nucleotide sequence: TGTGCCAGCAGCTTGGGGACAGGGGGTCACGAGCAGTACTTC.

This chain uses TRBV3-1 (or the pseudogene TRBV3-2) with TRBJ2-5; D is ambiguous. The CDR3 runs 15 residues. The germline V and J ends were trimmed by 1 base and 3 bases, with 12 bases remaining between them. Germline assignment: CDR1 LGHDT and CDR2 YNNKEL (reference sequence). In DNA form, the CDR3 reads TGTGCCAGCAGCCAAGCCAAAAGCGCCAAAGAGACCCAGTACTTC. This gives the protein CASSQAKSAKETQYF.

The J gene is TRBJ1-4, the V gene TRBV12-3 or TRBV12-4, with D unresolved. This CDR3 has 13 residues. Trimming stripped 2 bases from V and 14 bases from J, with 15 bases between. The CDR3 loop is CASSLLLRDRLFF. CDR3 sequence (DNA): TGTGCCAGCAGTTTATTACTCCGGGATCGGCTGTTTTTT.

The rearrangement uses TRBV13 and TRBJ2-1; 10 nucleotides line up with TRBD2. The J segment lost 4 bases and the V segment lost 4 bases, leaving 22 bases of the junction unmatched. Germline V CDR1 and CDR2: PRHDT, FYEKMQ (reference sequence). The CDR3 is 21 amino acids. DNA of the CDR3: TGTGCCAGCAGCTCACTAACTAGCGGGGTCCCAAATGAAATCTTGTACAATGAGCAGTTCTTC. Its translation: CASSSLTSGVPNEILYNEQFF.

CDR3 in amino acids: CASRFRGISGLGNEQFF. In nucleotides, the CDR3 is TGTGCCAGCAGATTTCGAGGGATCTCAGGCTTGGGTAATGAGCAGTTCTTC. The rearrangement joins TRBV5-8 to TRBJ2-1, with D possibly being TRBD2 (5 bases). Germline CDR1 and CDR2: SGHTS and YDEGEE. The V gene lost 5 bases and the J gene lost 7 bases, with 25 bases spanning the gap. This CDR3 has 17 residues.

Comments on this clone: The sample carries other DNA sequences with the same CDR3. This chain links TRBV5-1 with TRBJ1-2, with 8 bases that match TRBD1. J gave up 2 bases and V 3 bases, and 3 bases lay outside the gene matches. Germline assignment: CDR1 SGHRS and CDR2 YFSETQ. This CDR3 region has 14 residues. CDR3 sequence reads: CASSSGQGNYGYTF. In nucleotides, the CDR3 is TGCGCCAGCAGCTCCGGACAGGGCAACTATGGCTACACCTTC.

J is TRBJ2-2 and V is TRBV2, with TRBD2 identical over 7 bases. This CDR3 spans 15 amino acids. V gave up 7 bases and J gave up 4 bases; unmatched junction bases: 9. CDR1 is SNHLY and CDR2 is FYNNEI in the germline V gene. CDR3 nucleotide sequence: TGTGCCAGCAAGCCGGGGGGAGCGGGCACCGGGGAGCTGTTTTTT. Encoded protein: CASKPGGAGTGELFF.

The sample holds a few counts of this clone. This rearrangement joins TRBV19 to TRBJ2-7, with a weak D call TRBD2 (6 bases). The CDR3 is 14 amino acids. The V gene lost 3 bases and the J gene lost 2 bases, with 11 bases spanning the gap. Germline lookup yields CDR1 LNHDA and CDR2 SQIVND (reference sequence). CDR3 coding DNA: TGTGCCAGTAGTATTTTGGCGGGGCCCTACGAGCAGTACTTC. The encoded protein is CASSILAGPYEQYF.

The chain recombines TRBV11-2 with TRBJ2-7; 8 bases match TRBD2. The CDR3 spans 17 residues. With V trimmed by 1 base and J by 5 bases, 13 bases remained unmatched. Germline lookup yields CDR1 SGHAT and CDR2 FQNNGV. CDR3 nucleotide sequence: TGTGCCAGCAGCTTAGTGGGACGGAGCGGGAGTCTCCACGAGCAGTACTTC. It translates to CASSLVGRSGSLHEQYF.

V is TRBV7-2 and J is TRBJ2-1; tentative D call: TRBD2 (7 bases). Germline V gene data show CDR1 as SGHTA and CDR2 as FQGNSA. V shed 3 bases and J shed 5 bases, with 14 bases lying between them. The CDR3 runs 15 residues. CDR3 sequence: CASSFVGGGHNEQFF. The CDR3 nucleotides read TGTGCCAGCAGCTTCGTGGGCGGGGGCCACAATGAGCAGTTCTTC. Combining the CDR3 with reference TRBV7-2 and TRBJ2-1 gives the whole variable domain GAGVSQSPSNKVTEKGKDVELRCDPISGHTALYWYRQSLGQGLEFLIYFQGNSAPDKSGLPSDRFSAERTGGSVSTLTIQRTQQEDSAVYLCASSFVGGGHNEQFFGPGTRLTVL.

This clone was found a few times. The chain joins TRBV7-9 to TRBJ1-2; D is uncertain. Trimming stripped 5 bases from V and 4 bases from J, with 11 bases between. This CDR3 is built from 13 residues. CDR1 is SEHNR and CDR2 is FQNEAQ in the germline V gene (reference sequence). CDR3 sequence: CASSREGGYGYTF. The CDR3 coding sequence is TGTGCCAGCAGCCGAGAGGGAGGCTATGGCTACACCTTC. The full variable domain, with the rest looked up from reference TRBV7-9 and TRBJ1-2, is DTGVSQNPRHKITKRGQNVTFRCDPISEHNRLYWYRQTLGQGPEFLTYFQNEAQLEKSRLLSDRFSAERPKGSFSTLEIQRTEQGDSAMYLCASSREGGYGYTFGSGTRLTVV.

This clone was detected a few times. This chain links TRBV7-2 with TRBJ2-7, with a weak D call TRBD2 (5 bases). Germline values: CDR1 SGHTA, CDR2 FQGNSA. Trimming left V 2 bases short and J 1 base short, with 9 bases between. The CDR3 is 14 residues long. CDR3 region: CASSLLALSYEQYF. CDR3 DNA: TGTGCCAGCAGCTTACTAGCACTATCCTACGAGCAGTACTTC.

This rearrangement joins TRBV7-3 to TRBJ2-7; 8 positions agree with TRBD2. CDR1 SGHTA and CDR2 FQGTGA come from the germline V gene. Losses at the gene ends were 1 base for V and 4 bases for J; bases not matched to a gene: 3. This CDR3 contains 14 residues. The CDR3 DNA reads as TGTGCCAGCAGCTTAAAGCGGGAGCTTTACGAGCAGTACTTC. Translating it yields CASSLKRELYEQYF.

This chain links TRBV12-3 or TRBV12-4 with TRBJ2-7, with 7 bases matching TRBD1. There are 13 residues in the CDR3. Trimming took 6 bases from V and 2 from J; bases not matched to a gene: 4. CDR3 bases: TGTGCCAGCAGGACAGGGTGGGCCTACGAGCAGTACTTC. Its translation: CASRTGWAYEQYF.

The V call is TRBV28, the J call TRBJ2-5; D is uncertain. The germline V gene encodes CDR1 MDHEN and CDR2 SYDVKM. This CDR3 contains 13 residues. The V end lost 1 base, the J end lost 2 bases, and 5 bases lay between the germline ends. The CDR3 nucleotides read TGTGCCAGCAGTTTATTACAGCAAGAGACCCAGTACTTC. Protein product: CASSLLQQETQYF.

The chain couples TRBV2 to TRBJ2-1; TRBD2 matches at 14 bases. The junction had 6 bases not matched to a gene; V was cut back by 7 bases and J by 4 bases. The CDR3 length is 16 residues. Germline V gene lookup returns CDR1 SNHLY and CDR2 FYNNEI. The CDR3 loop reads CASNGGLAGAYNEQFF. Written as DNA, the CDR3 is TGTGCCAGCAATGGGGGACTAGCGGGGGCATACAATGAGCAGTTCTTC.

This clone came up once. V gene TRBV19 combines with J gene TRBJ1-6; 7 bases line up with TRBD1. The CDR3 is 15 amino acids. CDR1 is LNHDA, CDR2 SQIVND, per germline (reference sequence). The J segment lost 10 bases and the V segment lost 3 bases, leaving 9 bases of the junction unmatched. This CDR3 reads CASSIGRGDTSPLHF. The CDR3 nucleotides are TGTGCCAGTAGTATCGGCAGGGGGGATACCTCACCCCTCCACTTT. Full variable domain (missing parts from reference TRBV19 and TRBJ1-6): DGGITQSPKYLFRKEGQNVTLSCEQNLNHDAMYWYRQDPGQGLRLIYYSQIVNDFQKGDIAEGYSVSREKKESFPLTVTSAQKNPTAFYLCASSIGRGDTSPLHFGNGTRLTVT.

A single count supports this clone. The rearrangement uses TRBV4-2 and TRBJ2-7; D remains unclear. CDR1 is LGHNA, CDR2 YNFKEQ, per germline. V lost 6 bases and J lost 3, with 12 bases in between. The CDR3 is 13 residues long. The CDR3 nucleotides read TGTGCCAGCAGTCGAGATGTCGACTACGAGCAGTACTTC. As protein: CASSRDVDYEQYF.

The rearrangement uses TRBV7-8 and TRBJ1-2, with TRBD1 identical over 7 bases. V trimming: 5 bases; J trimming: 2 bases; junction bases outside the gene matches: 8. CDR1 and CDR2 (germline): SGHVS, FQNEAQ. The CDR3 runs to 15 residues. CDR3 nucleotide sequence: TGTGCCAGCAGCCCGGATCTGGGACAGAACTATGGCTACACCTTC. This encodes CASSPDLGQNYGYTF.

This clone was found once. The genes are TRBV19 and TRBJ2-5; 7 positions agree with TRBD1. The germline CDR1 and CDR2 sequences are LNHDA and SQIVND (reference sequence). This CDR3 comprises 12 residues. With V trimmed by 10 bases and J by 5 bases, 7 bases remained unmatched. CDR3 coding DNA: TGTGCCACCGAGGGGGCGAGGGAGACCCAGTACTTC. Protein product: CATEGARETQYF.

This sequence joins TRBV3-1 (or the pseudogene TRBV3-2) and TRBJ1-2; 8 nucleotides line up with TRBD1. Trimming took 5 bases from V and 6 from J; bases not matched to a gene: 5. CDR3 length equals 13 residues. Germline-derived CDR1 and CDR2 are LGHDT and YNNKEL (reference sequence). The CDR3 is CASSLRQGNGYTF. The DNA for the CDR3 is TGTGCCAGCAGCTTAAGACAGGGGAATGGCTACACCTTC.

As concerns this clone: Other DNA sequences in the sample encode the same CDR3. The chain recombines TRBV7-9 with TRBJ1-1, with D possibly TRBD1 on 5 matching bases. CDR1 is SEHNR and CDR2 is FQNEAQ in the germline V gene (reference sequence). The V gene lost 3 bases and the J gene lost 2 bases, with 7 bases spanning the gap. The CDR3 is made up of 13 amino acids. For the CDR3, the DNA is TGTGCCAGCAGCTTCCAGGGCAACACTGAAGCTTTCTTT. Translated: CASSFQGNTEAFF.

The chain combines TRBV18 with TRBJ1-1, with D possibly TRBD1 on 5 matching bases. Trimming shortened V by 0 bases and J by 3 bases, and 11 bases separated the two germline ends. Per the germline V gene, CDR1 is KGHSH and CDR2 is LQKENI. The CDR3 length is 15 residues. DNA for the CDR3: TGTGCCAGCTCACCACCCTCCGGGACTGACACTGAAGCTTTCTTT. Translation: CASSPPSGTDTEAFF.

This chain joins TRBV5-1 and TRBJ1-6, with D tentatively TRBD1 (6 bases). Germline assignment: CDR1 SGHRS and CDR2 YFSETQ. Trimming stripped 0 bases from V and 1 base from J, with 14 bases between. The CDR3 runs to 18 residues. Here the CDR3 DNA reads TGCGCCAGCAGCTTGGGACAGGCCCAGGGATCCTATAATTCACCCCTCCACTTT. It specifies CASSLGQAQGSYNSPLHF.

This clone is a singleton in its sample. This chain joins TRBV19 and TRBJ2-6, with D possibly being TRBD1 (5 bases). Looked up from germline, CDR1 is LNHDA and CDR2 is SQIVND (reference sequence). This CDR3 contains 20 residues. Trimming removed 3 bases from V and 4 bases from J, with 25 bases in between. The CDR3 coding sequence is TGTGCCAGTAGTATTGGTGGGGCAGATAGATACTTTAGGGGGGCCAACGTCCTGACTTTC. Residues: CASSIGGADRYFRGANVLTF.